The 17 T cell receptor beta chains in this list originate from one sample, sequenced in a study of beta chain features in type 1 diabetes. As every portion of the isolated RNA was reverse transcribed, the sequencing read expressed TCRB transcripts. Produced via immunoSEQ multiplex PCR; TCRdb's table is partial and in-frame only. The sample shows more than 150,000 clones, less than 9.5% of them seen only once. What was sequenced was central memory CD4+ T cells from blood. The receptors were gathered from a woman under 30 in good health.

The chain carries TRBV7-8 and TRBJ2-2; 8 bases line up with TRBD1. The ends lost 5 bases at V and 7 bases at J; junction bases unmatched: 6. Germline V gives CDR1 SGHVS, CDR2 FQNEAQ. The length of the CDR3 is 14 residues. In DNA, the CDR3 is TGTGCCAGCAGCCTCAGACAGGGGTACGGGGAGCTGTTTTTT. Encoded protein: CASSLRQGYGELFF.

The CDR3 nucleotides read TGTGCCAGCTTCGGGACAGCGAACACTGAAGCTTTCTTT. Protein product: CASFGTANTEAFF. The chain recombines TRBV18 with TRBJ1-1; 7 positions match TRBD1. Germline lookup yields CDR1 KGHSH and CDR2 LQKENI. Trimming removed 7 bases from V and 1 base from J; junction bases left unmatched: 3. The CDR3 consists of 13 residues. The full variable domain, in which reference TRBV18 and TRBJ1-1 provide the parts outside the CDR3, is NAGVMQNPRHLVRRRGQEARLRCSPMKGHSHVYWYRQLPEEGLKFMVYLQKENIIDESGMPKERFSAEFPKEGPSILRIQQVVRGDSAAYFCASFGTANTEAFFGQGTRLTVV.

The chain uses TRBV4-1 and TRBJ1-6; tentative D call: TRBD1 (5 bases). The CDR3 contains 15 residues. Per germline, CDR1 MGHRA and CDR2 YSYEKL. V was clipped by 1 base and J by 10 bases, with 14 bases between them. The CDR3 nucleotides are TGCGCCAGCAGCCAAGCGGGGGTCGGAAAATCACCCCTCCACTTT. As protein: CASSQAGVGKSPLHF.

This clone was detected only a few times. The CDR3 DNA sequence: TGTGCCAGCAAGAGAGAACACACTGAAGCTTTCTTT. Amino acids: CASKREHTEAFF. The chain is built from TRBV7-9 and TRBJ1-1, with D hard to call. The CDR3 is made up of 12 amino acids. Germline loops: CDR1 SEHNR, CDR2 FQNEAQ (reference sequence). V was shortened by 7 bases and J by 3 bases, with 9 bases between the two germline ends.

This clone was found a few times. The J gene is TRBJ2-5, the V gene TRBV6-1; possibly TRBD1 for D (6 bases). Trimming took 6 bases from V and 3 from J, leaving 17 bases between them. The CDR3 extends over 15 amino acids. The V gene's germline CDR1 is MNHNS and CDR2 SASEGT. CDR3 amino acids: CASRPADSYKETQYF. The DNA for the CDR3 is TGTGCCAGCAGGCCCGCGGACAGCTACAAAGAGACCCAGTACTTC.

This clone came up a few times. The rearrangement links TRBV5-1 to TRBJ2-2, with TRBD1 matching over 9 bases. The CDR3 runs 14 residues. Germline V gene sequence: CDR1 SGHRS, CDR2 YFSETQ. Trimming removed 4 bases from V and 3 bases from J; junction bases left unmatched: 1. The CDR3 sequence: CASSRQGDTGELFF. The CDR3, as DNA: TGCGCCAGCAGCCGACAGGGGGACACCGGGGAGCTGTTTTTT.

In this sample, this clone turned up a few times. This sequence joins TRBV30 and TRBJ1-5; a possible D gene is TRBD1 (6 bases). Germline V gives CDR1 GTSNPN, CDR2 SVGIG (reference sequence). V lost 2 bases, J lost 2 bases, and 7 bases lay in between. CDR3 length: 13 residues. In DNA form, the CDR3 reads TGTGCCTGGAGTCACAGGGGCAATCAGCCCCAGCATTTT. Its translation: CAWSHRGNQPQHF.

This sequence joins TRBV5-1 and TRBJ2-7, with TRBD2 matching 13 bases. The trim removed 4 bases at V and 7 bases at J, leaving 8 bases unmatched. Per germline, CDR1 SGHRS and CDR2 YFSETQ. The CDR3 is 15 amino acids. CDR3 DNA: TGCGCCAGCAGCCGGACTAGCGGGGGATGGGGGGAGCAGTACTTC. As protein: CASSRTSGGWGEQYF. The full variable domain, with the rest looked up from reference TRBV5-1 and TRBJ2-7, is KAGVTQTPRYLIKTRGQQVTLSCSPISGHRSVSWYQQTPGQGLQFLFEYFSETQRNKGNFPGRFSGRQFSNSRSEMNVSTLELGDSALYLCASSRTSGGWGEQYFGPGTRLTVT.

This clone was picked up a small number of times. The gene calls are TRBV19 and TRBJ1-2; possible D gene TRBD1, 5 bases. Germline CDR1 is LNHDA and CDR2 is SQIVND (reference sequence). This CDR3 region has 15 residues. V shed 5 bases and J shed 4 bases, with 17 bases lying between them. CDR3 sequence (DNA): TGTGCCAGTAGTCCACCGAATGGACACGGCTATGGCTACACCTTC. This gives the protein CASSPPNGHGYGYTF.

This clone occurred a few times. This chain links TRBV2 with TRBJ2-7; unclear D gene. This CDR3 region has 13 residues. Trimming removed 3 bases at V and 3 bases at J, with 9 bases between. Germline V gene data show CDR1 as SNHLY and CDR2 as FYNNEI. CDR3 DNA: TGTGCCAGCAGTGACGAGTCGAGCTACGAGCAGTACTTC. The encoded protein is CASSDESSYEQYF.

J is TRBJ2-1 and V is TRBV7-2; 8 positions match TRBD2. The ends lost 5 bases at V and 15 bases at J; junction bases unmatched: 12. The CDR3 totals 13 residues. Germline CDR1 and CDR2: SGHTA and FQGNSA. The CDR3 nucleotides are TGTGCCAGCAGCCGGGGGGGTGGGGGTTTGGGGTTCTTC. Protein product: CASSRGGGGLGFF. The variable domain in full, with the rest retrieved from reference TRBV7-2 and TRBJ2-1, is GAGVSQSPSNKVTEKGKDVELRCDPISGHTALYWYRQSLGQGLEFLIYFQGNSAPDKSGLPSDRFSAERTGGSVSTLTIQRTQQEDSAVYLCASSRGGGGLGFFGPGTRLTVL.

The rearrangement joins TRBV7-8 to TRBJ2-5; TRBD2 aligns across 12 bases. This CDR3 is 17 amino acids long. CDR1 SGHVS and CDR2 FQNEAQ come from the germline V gene. The junction had 8 bases not matched to a gene; V was cut back by 4 bases and J by 2 bases. The CDR3 loop reads CASSSRRLAGVQETQYF. Here the CDR3 DNA reads TGTGCCAGCAGCTCCCGCCGACTAGCGGGGGTACAAGAGACCCAGTACTTC.

The chain couples TRBV5-6 to TRBJ1-4; 7 bases fit TRBD1. The CDR3 contains 14 residues. The junction had 7 bases not matched to a gene; V was cut back by 1 base and J by 10 bases. Per germline, CDR1 SGHDT and CDR2 YYEEEE. The CDR3 region has the DNA TGTGCCAGCAGCTTGCCAACAGGGGCGGGAAAACTGTTTTTT. Protein sequence: CASSLPTGAGKLFF. The full variable domain, rest sourced from reference TRBV5-6 and TRBJ1-4, is DAGVTQSPTHLIKTRGQQVTLRCSPKSGHDTVSWYQQALGQGPQFIFQYYEEEERQRGNFPDRFSGHQFPNYSSELNVNALLLGDSALYLCASSLPTGAGKLFFGSGTQLSVL.

This clone has a handful of counts. The rearrangement joins TRBV7-3 to TRBJ2-3, with 7 bases matching TRBD1. This CDR3 region has 14 residues. CDR1 and CDR2 (germline): SGHTA, FQGTGA. The V and J ends lost 5 bases and 2 bases, in that order; junction bases with no gene match: 4. The CDR3 nucleotides read TGTGCCAGCAGCCAGGGACAGCACACAGATACGCAGTATTTT. It translates to CASSQGQHTDTQYF.

The chain joins TRBV2 to TRBJ2-2; D is perhaps TRBD2 (6 bases). V gave up 4 bases and J gave up 4 bases, with 13 bases separating them. This CDR3 spans 15 amino acids. Germline V gene lookup returns CDR1 SNHLY and CDR2 FYNNEI. CDR3 residues: CASSGGTRGTGELFF. The CDR3 DNA sequence: TGTGCCAGCAGTGGCGGGACGCGTGGCACCGGGGAGCTGTTTTTT.

The chain employs TRBV30 and TRBJ1-1, with 9 bases lining up with TRBD1. The trim removed 7 bases at V and 8 bases at J, leaving 8 bases unmatched. This CDR3 comprises 12 residues. The V gene's germline CDR1 is GTSNPN and CDR2 SVGIG (reference sequence). The CDR3 coding sequence is TGTGCCTACGAAACAGGGGGCCGAGAAGCTTTCTTT. Residues: CAYETGGREAFF.

The chain uses TRBV9 and TRBJ2-7, with unresolved D. This CDR3 is 11 amino acids long. Trimming removed 4 bases from V and 2 bases from J, with 4 bases in between. Germline CDR1 SGDLS, CDR2 YYNGEE. CDR3: CASSSPYEQYF. DNA of the CDR3: TGTGCCAGCAGCAGCCCCTACGAGCAGTACTTC.